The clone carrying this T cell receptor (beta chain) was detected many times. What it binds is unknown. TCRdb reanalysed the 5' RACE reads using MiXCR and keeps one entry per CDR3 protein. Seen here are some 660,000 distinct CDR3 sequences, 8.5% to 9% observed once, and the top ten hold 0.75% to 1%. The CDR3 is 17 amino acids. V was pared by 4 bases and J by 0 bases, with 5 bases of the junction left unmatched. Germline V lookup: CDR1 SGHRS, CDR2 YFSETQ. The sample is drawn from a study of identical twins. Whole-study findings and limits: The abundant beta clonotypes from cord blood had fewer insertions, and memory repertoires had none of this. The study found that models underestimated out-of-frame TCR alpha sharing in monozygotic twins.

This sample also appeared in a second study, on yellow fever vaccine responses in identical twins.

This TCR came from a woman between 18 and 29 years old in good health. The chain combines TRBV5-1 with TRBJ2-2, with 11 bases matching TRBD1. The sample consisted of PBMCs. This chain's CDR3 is CASSTRTGGANTGELFF. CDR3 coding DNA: TGCGCCAGCAGCACTCGGACAGGGGGCGCGAACACCGGGGAGCTGTTTTTT.